This TCR beta chain was identified during a study of cytotoxic CD8 clonotypes in ibrutinib-treated CLL (dated by TCRdb to 2020 to 2023). Context from the whole study: The cohort included about 15 treatment-naive and 11 to 12 relapsed/refractory patients; about 18 were IGHV unmutated. Partial responses were observed in approximately 24 patients and complete responses in 2; after a median follow-up of about 69 months, remission was maintained in 15 or so patients and progression was observed in about twelve. Cryopreserved peripheral blood mononuclear cells were obtained before treatment, at response, and at either sustained remission or disease progression. All remission and progressive disease samples were collected while patients were still receiving ibrutinib. Of the approximately 87 people in the trial, approximately 28 had longitudinal samples available. Samples averaged about 260,000 productive templates and more than 85,000 productive rearrangements. Response samples were taken after a median of approximately eleven months on treatment, ranging from about 6 to 40 months.

Study-wide findings and limitations: Public clonotypes were rare and either shrank or stayed stable during treatment, and the rise in clonality at ibrutinib response reflected expansion of private clonotypes. Lymph node repertoires were not examined, and the timing of sampling was not matched between patients in sustained remission and those whose disease progressed. At baseline, clonality was higher than in age-matched healthy donors and showed a strong correlation with circulating CD8+ T-cell counts. At ibrutinib response clonality went up, during sustained remission it held steady, and at progression it dropped back toward baseline.

The time point label, read with the paper, signifies: about a year on ibrutinib. For TCR beta library preparation, around 2.2 micrograms of genomic DNA was extracted from cryopreserved PBMCs. Longitudinal blood samples from CLL patients receiving ibrutinib monotherapy were subjected to high-throughput TCR beta sequencing. The patients took part in an open-label, single-center phase 2 trial of ibrutinib monotherapy. The goal of deep resolution MiSeq sequencing was a depth between 1 in 1 million and 1 in 200,000 T cells, and coverage averaged 10x per clonotype. The immunoSEQ hsTCRB Kit was used to generate TCR beta libraries. The study's own analysis went as follows. ImmunoSEQ Data Assistant and ImmunoSEQ Analyzer were used for data analysis, and V, D and J genes were assigned according to IMGT definitions. Clonality, which ranges from 0 to 1, was calculated by subtracting the normalized Shannon entropy of productive rearrangement frequencies from one. Only overrepresented clonotypes making up at least 0.05% of the repertoire of each patient were included in the public clonotype analysis. About a dozen age-matched healthy donor repertoires from immuneACCESS served as clonality controls. Here the immuneACCESS table is served through TCRdb, limited to in-frame sequences with V and J called. Missing clones are a known gap in these copies; in checked studies unresolved V genes cover under half, and the rest lacks a known reason. V, J and clone size derive from that table, while D and trimming were established from the DNA sequence. The sample data list some 200,000 clones, and just under 80% of these were observed just once. Roughly 10% of the sample lies in the top ten.

In the case of this clone: It lacks a known antigen. No qualities accompany the bases; no much larger clone lies one base away.

From the cysteine through the phenylalanine, the CDR3 covers 14 amino acids. Here the CDR3 DNA is all that survives: 42 bases in frame from base 1. The junction shows trimming of 5 bases on V and 12 bases on J, plus 22 bases between the germline ends. CDR1 and CDR2 were assigned from the germline V gene (reference sequence) as SEHNR and FQNEAQ. The rearranged segments are TRBV7-9 and TRBJ1-2; TRBD1 could be the D gene, as 5 bases match. The material was PBMCs, obtained after 12 months of ibrutinib treatment. The TCR sequence derives from a human donor with chronic lymphocytic leukemia. CDR3 protein: CASSPRDGVLVDTF. The DNA reads TGTGCCAGCAGCCCCCGGGACGGGGTTCTGGTAGACACCTTC.